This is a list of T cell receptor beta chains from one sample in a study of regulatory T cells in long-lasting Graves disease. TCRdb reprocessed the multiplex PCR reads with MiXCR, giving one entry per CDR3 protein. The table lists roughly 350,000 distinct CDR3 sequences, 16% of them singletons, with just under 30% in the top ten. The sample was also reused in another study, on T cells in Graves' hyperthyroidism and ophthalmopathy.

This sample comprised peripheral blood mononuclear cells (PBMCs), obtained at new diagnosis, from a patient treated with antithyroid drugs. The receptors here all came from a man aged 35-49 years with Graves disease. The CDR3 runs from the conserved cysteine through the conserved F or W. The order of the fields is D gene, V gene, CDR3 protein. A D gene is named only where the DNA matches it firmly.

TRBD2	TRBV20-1	CSATRLAGGQETQYF
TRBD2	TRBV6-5	CASSYSLAGATQETQYF
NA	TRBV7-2	CASSLGGHERIQYF
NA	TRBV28	CASSFGGSATGTQYF
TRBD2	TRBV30	CAWSEGLAGHRDTQYF
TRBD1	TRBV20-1	CSARGDRGLNYGYTF
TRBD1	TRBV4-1	CASSPGQGLNTEAFF
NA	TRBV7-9	CASSSPQIPYEQYF
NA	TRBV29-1	CSVVRTGRGADTQYF
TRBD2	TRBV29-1	CSVPGGNSYNEQFF
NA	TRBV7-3	CASSLIGVGGIYNEQFF
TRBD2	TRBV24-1	CATSDPRASGETQYF
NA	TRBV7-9	CASSLGSGRTGELFF
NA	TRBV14	CASSKEARELFF
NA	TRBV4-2	CASSHAQTRLQAFF
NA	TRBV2	CASLRKTGAPYEQYF
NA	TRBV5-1	CASSNGQQETQYF
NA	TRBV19	CASSPKAGDVYEQYF
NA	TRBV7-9	CASSLVDREQFF
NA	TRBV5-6	CASSLGAGTGELFF
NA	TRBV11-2	CASSSYPQVGVDTQYF
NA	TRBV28	CASSSPGQNTEAFF
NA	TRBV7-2	CASSLWGNTGELFF
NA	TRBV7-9	CASSFQQFSETQYF
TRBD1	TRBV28	CASSSGTARPHNEQFF
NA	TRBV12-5	CASGLATGNSPLHF
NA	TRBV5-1	CASSSSAPDTQYF
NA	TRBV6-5	CASSYSVQGVMYEQYF
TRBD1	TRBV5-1	CASSFARGYTEAFF
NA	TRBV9	CASCATVSTDTQYF
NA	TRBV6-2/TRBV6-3	CASTVSGANVLTF
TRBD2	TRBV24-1	CATSDLAGNSYNEQFF
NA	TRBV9	CASSVRPGLGEQYF
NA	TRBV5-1	CASSPGAEKLFF
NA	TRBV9	CASSGDAGGSYNSPLHF
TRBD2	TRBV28	CASISGSRNNEQFF
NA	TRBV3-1	CASSQLMGGTTF
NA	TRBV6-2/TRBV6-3	CASSYNNEQYF
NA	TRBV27	CASRRQLGNSPLHF
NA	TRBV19	CASSLRGSLRTDTQYF
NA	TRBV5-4	CASSGGPLNTGELFF
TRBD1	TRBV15	CATSTGTGGRDTQYF
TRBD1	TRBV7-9	CASSFRQGTPDTQYF
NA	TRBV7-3	CASSLRGRADTQYF
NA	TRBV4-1	CASSQAWGGSYNEQFF
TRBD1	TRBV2	CASRGLTGSGIETQYF
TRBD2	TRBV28	CASRGGGGLNTGELFF